The 27 T cell receptor beta chains listed next were all sequenced from one sample in a study of blood T cell repertoires in COVID-19. Repertoires were generated with immunoSEQ multiplex PCR, while TCRdb's copy carries only in-frame clones and drops some. This table has approximately 260,000 clones, approximately 82% appearing once. Material for sequencing was peripheral blood. The receptors shown here come from a man aged 55 to 69 who had recovered from COVID-19.

The genes are TRBV18 and TRBJ2-7; 11 bases align to TRBD1. This CDR3 contains 16 residues. V was clipped by 2 bases and J by 5 bases; unmatched bases: 8. Germline lookup yields CDR1 KGHSH and CDR2 LQKENI. The CDR3 loop is CASSPGPRTGGNEQYF. DNA of the CDR3: TGTGCCAGCTCACCAGGACCCAGGACAGGGGGCAACGAGCAGTACTTC.

About this clone: The junction differs from germline at one of its ends, possibly a read error. The J gene is TRBJ1-5, the V gene TRBV3-1 (or the pseudogene TRBV3-2), with TRBD1 matching 7 bases. The germline V gene has CDR1 LGHDT and CDR2 YNNKEL (reference sequence). The CDR3 spans 15 residues. The CDR3 region has the DNA TGTGCCAGCAGTCAAGGGGGCACGGGCAATCAGCCCCAGCATTTT. This sequence encodes CASSQGGTGNQPQHF.

The chain couples TRBV5-4 to TRBJ2-5, with 7 bases lining up with TRBD1. V trimming: 4 bases; J trimming: 2 bases; junction bases outside the gene matches: 5. This CDR3 is 14 amino acids long. Per germline, CDR1 SGHNT and CDR2 YYREEE (reference sequence). The CDR3 spells CASSQGTVQETQYF. The CDR3 DNA follows: TGTGCCAGCAGCCAAGGGACAGTTCAAGAGACCCAGTACTTC.

In DNA, the CDR3 is TGTGCCAGCAGCCAACAAATCAGCTCTGGGGCCAACGTCCTGACTTTC. Amino acid sequence: CASSQQISSGANVLTF. The J gene is TRBJ2-6, the V gene TRBV2; D is unclear. The CDR3 contains 16 residues. Trimming removed 6 bases at V and 0 bases at J, with 12 bases between. Germline V gene data show CDR1 as SNHLY and CDR2 as FYNNEI.

V gene TRBV12-3 or TRBV12-4 combines with J gene TRBJ1-3; unclear D gene. Trimming pared 8 bases from V and 3 bases from J, leaving 11 bases between. The CDR3 has 13 residues. The CDR3 DNA is TGTGCCAGCCGATCAGTTCGTGGAAACACCATATATTTT. Its translation: CASRSVRGNTIYF.

V usage is TRBV5-1 and J usage is TRBJ1-1; tentative D call: TRBD1 (5 bases). Trimming removed 6 bases from V and 0 bases from J, with 15 bases in between. The CDR3 has 15 residues. CDR1 and CDR2 from the germline V gene are SGHRS and YFSETQ. CDR3 loop: CASKGKENMNTEAFF. The CDR3 coding sequence is TGCGCCAGCAAGGGGAAGGAGAACATGAACACTGAAGCTTTCTTT. Variable domain in full (rest from reference TRBV5-1 and TRBJ1-1): KAGVTQTPRYLIKTRGQQVTLSCSPISGHRSVSWYQQTPGQGLQFLFEYFSETQRNKGNFPGRFSGRQFSNSRSEMNVSTLELGDSALYLCASKGKENMNTEAFFGQGTRLTVV.

This clone was detected only once. This chain links TRBV2 with TRBJ2-7; maybe TRBD1 (5 bases). Per the germline V gene, CDR1 is SNHLY and CDR2 is FYNNEI. V was cut by 7 bases and J by 7 bases, with 17 bases left in between. The CDR3 has 13 residues. The CDR3 region is CASTDPPGREQYF. The CDR3 nucleotides are TGTGCCAGCACCGACCCCCCAGGGCGGGAGCAGTACTTC.

The rearrangement joins TRBV3-1 (or the pseudogene TRBV3-2) to TRBJ2-1; 9 bases are shared with TRBD2. This CDR3 comprises 15 residues. The V segment lost 2 bases and the J segment 5 bases; nucleotides outside the gene matches: 4. Looked up from germline, CDR1 is LGHDT and CDR2 is YNNKEL (reference sequence). The CDR3 DNA sequence: TGTGCCAGCAGCCAAATGCTAGCGGGGAACAATGAGCAGTTCTTC. It translates to CASSQMLAGNNEQFF.

The sample holds a few counts of this clone. The rearrangement links TRBV3-1 (or the pseudogene TRBV3-2) to TRBJ2-2; D is undetermined. This CDR3 comprises 14 residues. V lost 2 bases, J lost 1 base, and 5 bases lay in between. In germline, CDR1 is LGHDT, CDR2 YNNKEL (reference sequence). CDR3 nucleotides: TGTGCCAGCAGCCAACAGAAGAACACCGGGGAGCTGTTTTTT. It yields the protein CASSQQKNTGELFF.

The CDR3 sequence: CASSLRTGEGETQYF. The CDR3 DNA sequence: TGTGCCAGCAGCTTGAGGACAGGGGAAGGAGAGACCCAGTACTTC. The chain employs TRBV5-4 and TRBJ2-5, with 9 positions matching TRBD1. The CDR3 sequence is 15 residues long. V lost 1 base and J lost 4; bases outside the gene matches: 5. From germline, CDR1 is SGHNT and CDR2 YYREEE (reference sequence).

In its sample, this clone was seen once. The rearrangement joins TRBV12-2 to TRBJ1-5; TRBD1 is the table's D call, not checked against the DNA. TRBV12-2 is classified as a pseudogene. This CDR3 has 13 residues. The CDR3 sequence is CASRPDGARHQHF. In nucleotides, the CDR3 is TGTGCAAGTCGCCCCGATGGGGCCCGCCATCAGCATTTT.

The rearrangement joins TRBV7-2 to TRBJ1-2; the match to TRBD1 covers 7 bases. Germline V lookup: CDR1 SGHTA, CDR2 FQGNSA. The CDR3 consists of 13 residues. J gave up 8 bases and V 5 bases, and 8 bases lay outside the gene matches. The CDR3 loop reads CASSPDRVKGYTF. The DNA for the CDR3 is TGTGCCAGCAGCCCTGACAGGGTGAAAGGCTACACCTTC.

On this clone itself: Mismatch with germline at one junction end may stem from a read error. The rearrangement joins TRBV6-4 to TRBJ2-1; 16 nucleotides align to TRBD2. The CDR3 is 14 residues long. The germline V gene encodes CDR1 MRHNA and CDR2 SNTAGT. CDR3 protein: CASSDFGTSGRVLF. In nucleotides, the CDR3 is TGTGCCAGCAGTGACTTCGGGACTAGCGGGAGGGTGCTCTTC.

V gene TRBV11-3 combines with J gene TRBJ2-7, with a tentative D call TRBD2 (5 bases). This CDR3 has 13 residues. Trimming left V 5 bases short and J 1 base short, with 9 bases between. Germline V gene lookup returns CDR1 SGHNT and CDR2 YENEEA. CDR3 amino acids: CASSPEDSYEQYF. CDR3 coding DNA: TGTGCCAGCAGCCCGGAGGATTCCTACGAGCAGTACTTC.

This clone was recorded a few times. The V and J genes are TRBV4-2 and TRBJ1-2, with D hard to call. The germline V and J ends were trimmed by 0 bases and 5 bases, with 13 bases remaining between them. Germline V gene sequence: CDR1 LGHNA, CDR2 YNFKEQ. The CDR3 contains 15 residues. CDR3 nucleotide sequence: TGTGCCAGCAGCCAAGATAGAGTAGCTCGTTATGGCTACACCTTC. It yields the protein CASSQDRVARYGYTF.

This clone was detected a few times. The chain carries TRBV7-2 and TRBJ2-7; TRBD2 aligns across 11 bases. From germline, CDR1 is SGHTA and CDR2 FQGNSA. The V gene end was trimmed by 5 bases and the J gene end by 3 bases; junction bases not matched to a gene: 6. CDR3 length: 15 residues. DNA of the CDR3: TGTGCCAGCAGCCCCGGACTAGCGGGCCTCTACGAGCAGTACTTC. Protein sequence: CASSPGLAGLYEQYF.

The V call is TRBV5-8, the J call TRBJ2-7; 8 nucleotides agree with TRBD2. The CDR3 contains 14 residues. CDR1 and CDR2 (germline): SGHTS, YDEGEE. J gave up 6 bases and V 4 bases, and 9 bases lay outside the gene matches. CDR3 sequence (DNA): TGTGCCAGCAGCCCGGGGACTAGTCTGGGCGAGCAGTACTTC. This sequence encodes CASSPGTSLGEQYF.

The gene calls are TRBV18 and TRBJ1-1; a possible D gene is TRBD1 (6 bases). Germline V gives CDR1 KGHSH, CDR2 LQKENI. The V and J ends lost 6 bases and 0 bases respectively, with 11 bases between them. The CDR3 is 14 residues long. The CDR3 DNA is TGTGCCAGCTCGCGACAGGAAATGAACACTGAAGCTTTCTTT. Protein: CASSRQEMNTEAFF.

V is TRBV12-3 or TRBV12-4 and J is TRBJ1-4; no clear D gene. The CDR3 runs to 13 residues. V was clipped by 2 bases and J by 5 bases, with 6 bases between them. The CDR3 here is CASSLHQNEKLFF. The CDR3 nucleotides are TGTGCCAGCAGTTTACATCAGAATGAAAAACTGTTTTTT.

The chain joins TRBV9 to TRBJ2-3; 8 bases are a match to TRBD1. The V segment lost 0 bases and the J segment 4 bases; nucleotides outside the gene matches: 7. There are 16 residues in the CDR3. The V gene's germline CDR1 is SGDLS and CDR2 YYNGEE. The CDR3 here is CASSVASGGLADTQYF. The CDR3 bases are TGTGCCAGCAGCGTAGCCTCAGGGGGCTTGGCAGATACGCAGTATTTT.

The V and J genes are TRBV4-2 and TRBJ1-4, with D hard to call. This CDR3 is built from 15 residues. Germline values: CDR1 LGHNA, CDR2 YNFKEQ. Between the trimmed V and J ends, which lost 0 bases and 5 bases, there was a span of 10 bases. Here the CDR3 reads CASSQDPSFNEKLFF. The CDR3, as DNA: TGTGCCAGCAGCCAAGATCCCAGTTTCAATGAAAAACTGTTTTTT.

V usage is TRBV11-1 and J usage is TRBJ2-3, with 11 bases matching TRBD2. With V trimmed by 7 bases and J by 9 bases, 9 bases remained unmatched. The CDR3 consists of 14 residues. CDR1 and CDR2 from the germline V gene are SGHAT and FQDESV (reference sequence). CDR3 sequence reads: CASTVSGRENTQYF. As DNA, the CDR3 is TGTGCCAGCACGGTTAGCGGGAGGGAGAACACGCAGTATTTT.

V and J are TRBV3-1 (or the pseudogene TRBV3-2) and TRBJ1-2, with TRBD1 as a possible D gene (5 bases). The CDR3 consists of 16 residues. The V and J ends lost 5 bases and 0 bases respectively, with 16 bases between them. Germline CDR1 and CDR2: LGHDT and YNNKEL (reference sequence). The CDR3 nucleotides are TGTGCCAGCAGCTCCAGATTGGGGCCCTCTAACTATGGCTACACCTTC. Protein sequence: CASSSRLGPSNYGYTF.

This chain links TRBV1 with TRBJ2-1; no DNA check was done on the table's D call, TRBD2. TRBV1 is given as a pseudogene. This CDR3 comprises 18 residues. This CDR3 is CTSSQGPTILESSNEQFF. CDR3 DNA sequence: TGCACCAGCAGCCAAGGCCCGACTATCTTGGAGAGTTCCAATGAGCAGTTCTTC.

This clone was seen a handful of times. The V gene is TRBV11-2, the J gene TRBJ2-3; 9 bases line up with TRBD2. Losses at the gene ends were 5 bases for V and 2 bases for J; bases not matched to a gene: 11. CDR3 length: 17 amino acids. Germline-derived CDR1 and CDR2 are SGHAT and FQNNGV. The CDR3 nucleotides read TGTGCCAGCAGCCCCCGCATAGCGGGAGCGTTCACAGATACGCAGTATTTT. Its protein is CASSPRIAGAFTDTQYF. The full variable domain, in which reference TRBV11-2 and TRBJ2-3 provide the parts outside the CDR3, is EAGVAQSPRYKIIEKRQSVAFWCNPISGHATLYWYQQILGQGPKLLIQFQNNGVVDDSQLPKDRFSAERLKGVDSTLKIQPAKLEDSAVYLCASSPRIAGAFTDTQYFGPGTRLTVL.

A remark on this clone: One end of the junction is discordant with germline, which a read error may explain. The V and J genes are TRBV6-5 and TRBJ1-2; 10 bases line up with TRBD1. Germline V gene sequence: CDR1 MNHEY, CDR2 SVGAGI. This CDR3 region has 13 residues. CDR3: CATTATGGLVVDF. CDR3 bases: TGTGCCACCACAGCGACAGGGGGCCTTGTGGTCGACTTC.

The sample holds many counts of this clone. This rearrangement joins TRBV27 to TRBJ1-2, with a tentative D call TRBD1 (6 bases). CDR1 and CDR2 (germline): MNHEY, SMNVEV (reference sequence). Trimming shortened V by 4 bases and J by 4 bases, and 13 bases separated the two germline ends. This CDR3 is built from 14 residues. CDR3 in DNA: TGTGCCAGCAGTTCGTCCGACAGGAGCTATGGCTACACCTTC. The encoded protein is CASSSSDRSYGYTF.